The sequence of this T cell receptor beta chain was determined in a study of T-cell reconstitution after alpha-beta-depleted transplantation in children. The study, taken as a whole, reports: Several hundred rapidly expanded clones from non-depleted graft cells reportedly supplied alpha-beta T cells about two months post-transplant.

Unique molecular identifiers were used to barcode this TCRbeta library. One entry per CDR3 protein, called by TCRdb with MiXCR from the PCR reads. The table has 40,000 to 55,000 distinct CDR3 sequences, approximately 8.7% seen once. There are many counts of this clonotype. Its antigen is undetermined. The CDR3 consists of 14 residues. This TCR was recovered from a male patient aged 2-9 years who had a stem cell transplant for chronic granulomatous disease, so the T cells may come from the graft donor. The material was PBMCs, mostly from graft donor cells, obtained 60 days after TCRalphabeta/CD19-depleted stem cell transplant. The chain joins TRBV21-1 to TRBJ2-5; the table's TRBD1 call for D was not verified on the DNA. TRBV21-1 is a pseudogene. CDR3 region: CASNSGQGGETQYF. In DNA form, the CDR3 reads TGTGCCAGCAATTCCGGACAGGGCGGTGAGACCCAGTACTTC.